The sequence of this TCR beta chain was determined in a study of T cell responses to AZD1222 COVID-19 vaccine. Study-wide context: Researchers grouped second doses given at about 4 or about 12 weeks into one pool.

Study-level findings and limits: Spike was spanned by vaccine-associated CD4 TCRs, which were dominant at 160-218 and 743-854. The study sampled repertoires only after the peak T cell response.

Sequencing was performed with immunoSEQ multiplex PCR; in TCRdb, only in-frame clones are kept and a portion is missing. Here the sample spans 150,000 to 200,000 clones, roughly 93% being singletons. As to this clone: Antigen unknown.

CDR1 is SGDLS and CDR2 is YYNGEE in the germline V gene. The length of the CDR3 is 14 residues. Trimming pared 3 bases from V and 0 bases from J, leaving 9 bases between. The sample consisted of peripheral blood, taken on day 0 of AZD1222 vaccination. The receptor's source is an adult in good health. The genes are TRBV9 and TRBJ1-2, with unresolved D. This CDR3 is CASSGHRANYGYTF. For the CDR3, the DNA is TGTGCCAGCAGCGGGCACCGAGCTAACTATGGCTACACCTTC.